This T cell receptor beta chain is from a study of identical twins. This clonotype came up a few times. The antigen remains unidentified. Every donor was a healthy Caucasian. General study points: Models underestimated out-of-frame TCR alpha sharing in monozygotic twins.

Unique molecular identifiers were present on the cDNA, and a universal primer site came from template switching. TCRdb passed the 5' RACE reads through MiXCR, listing each CDR3 protein once. Of about 550,000 distinct CDR3 sequences in the sample, about 20% were seen once. The CDR3 runs to 16 residues. The germline V gene has CDR1 LNHDA and CDR2 SQIVND (reference sequence). J gave up 4 bases and V 1 base, and 6 bases lay outside the gene matches. In addition, the sample was reused for a study of yellow fever vaccine responses in identical twins.

The chain is built from TRBV19 and TRBJ2-3; 9 nucleotides line up with TRBD2. The source of this sequence is a woman aged 18-29 years in good health. The sample consisted of CD4+ T cells sorted from blood. CDR3 coding DNA: TGTGCCAGTAGTATAGGTAGGCGACTAGCGGCAGATACGCAGTATTTT. This sequence encodes CASSIGRRLAADTQYF.